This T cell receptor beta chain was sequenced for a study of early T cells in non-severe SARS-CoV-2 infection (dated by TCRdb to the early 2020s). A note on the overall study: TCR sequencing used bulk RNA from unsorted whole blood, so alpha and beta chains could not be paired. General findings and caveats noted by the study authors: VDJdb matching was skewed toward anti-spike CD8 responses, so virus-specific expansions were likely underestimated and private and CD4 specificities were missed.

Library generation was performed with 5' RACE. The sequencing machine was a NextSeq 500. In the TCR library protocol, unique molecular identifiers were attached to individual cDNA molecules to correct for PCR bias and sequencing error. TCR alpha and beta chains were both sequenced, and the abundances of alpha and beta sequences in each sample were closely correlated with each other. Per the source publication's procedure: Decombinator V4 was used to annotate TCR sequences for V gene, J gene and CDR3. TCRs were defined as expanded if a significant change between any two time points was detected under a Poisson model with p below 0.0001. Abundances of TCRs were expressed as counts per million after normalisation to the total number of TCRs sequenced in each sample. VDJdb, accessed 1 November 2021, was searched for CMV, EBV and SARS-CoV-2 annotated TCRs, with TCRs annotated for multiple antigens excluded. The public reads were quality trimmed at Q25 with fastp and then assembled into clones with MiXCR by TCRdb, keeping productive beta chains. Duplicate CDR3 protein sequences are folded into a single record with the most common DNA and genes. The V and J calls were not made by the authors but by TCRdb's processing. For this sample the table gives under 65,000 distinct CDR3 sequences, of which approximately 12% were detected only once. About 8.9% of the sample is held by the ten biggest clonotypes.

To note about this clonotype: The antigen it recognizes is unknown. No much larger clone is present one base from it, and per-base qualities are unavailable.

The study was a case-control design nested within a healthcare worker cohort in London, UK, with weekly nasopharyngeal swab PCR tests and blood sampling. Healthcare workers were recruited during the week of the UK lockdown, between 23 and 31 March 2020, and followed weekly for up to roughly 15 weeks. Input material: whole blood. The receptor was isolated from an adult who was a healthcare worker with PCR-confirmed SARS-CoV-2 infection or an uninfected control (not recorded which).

The CDR3 in this case is CASSFDTPGTASSYNEQFF. The DNA sequence is given as TGTGCCAGCAGCTTTGACACTCCCGGGACGGCAAGCTCCTACAATGAGCAGTTCTTC. The rearranged segments are TRBV7-2 and TRBJ2-1; the D gene is perhaps TRBD1 or TRBD2, each of them matching over 5 bases. The germline ends are 21 bases apart after V is trimmed by 3 bases and J by 0 bases. From its cysteine to its phenylalanine, the CDR3 spans 19 amino acids. Only the CDR3 part of the read is kept: 57 bases, read in frame from the first base. For CDR1 and CDR2, the germline V gene lists SGHTA and FQGNSA. The CDR3 plus the reference TRBV7-2 and TRBJ2-1 genes for the other parts give the full variable domain: GAGVSQSPSNKVTEKGKDVELRCDPISGHTALYWYRQSLGQGLEFLIYFQGNSAPDKSGLPSDRFSAERTGGSVSTLTIQRTQQEDSAVYLCASSFDTPGTASSYNEQFFGPGTRLTVL.